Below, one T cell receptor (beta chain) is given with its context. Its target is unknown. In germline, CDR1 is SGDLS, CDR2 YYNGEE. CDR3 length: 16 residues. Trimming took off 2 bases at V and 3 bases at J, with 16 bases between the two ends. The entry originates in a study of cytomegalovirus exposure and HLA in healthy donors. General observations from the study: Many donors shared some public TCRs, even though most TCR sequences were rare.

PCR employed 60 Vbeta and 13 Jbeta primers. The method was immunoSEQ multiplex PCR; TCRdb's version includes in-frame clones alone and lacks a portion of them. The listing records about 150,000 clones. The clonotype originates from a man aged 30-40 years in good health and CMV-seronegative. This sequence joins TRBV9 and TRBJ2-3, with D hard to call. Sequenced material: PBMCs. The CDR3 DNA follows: TGTGCCAGCAGCGTCGGTGCGAGGCCTAGGACAGATACGCAGTATTTT. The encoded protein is CASSVGARPRTDTQYF.